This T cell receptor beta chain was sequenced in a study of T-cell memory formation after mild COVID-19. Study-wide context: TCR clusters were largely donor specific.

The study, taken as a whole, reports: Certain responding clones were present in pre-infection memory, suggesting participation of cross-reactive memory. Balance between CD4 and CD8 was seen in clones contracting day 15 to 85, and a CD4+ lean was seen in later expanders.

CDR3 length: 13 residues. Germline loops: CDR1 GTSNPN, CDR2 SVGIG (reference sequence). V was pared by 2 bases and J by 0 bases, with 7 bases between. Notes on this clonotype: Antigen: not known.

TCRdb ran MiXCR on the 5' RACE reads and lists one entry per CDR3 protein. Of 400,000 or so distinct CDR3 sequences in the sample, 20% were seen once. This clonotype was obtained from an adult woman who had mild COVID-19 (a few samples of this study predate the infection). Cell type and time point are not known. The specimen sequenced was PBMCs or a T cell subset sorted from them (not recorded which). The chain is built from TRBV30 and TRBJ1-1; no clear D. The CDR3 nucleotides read TGTGCCTGGAGTCAGCGAATGAACACTGAAGCTTTCTTT. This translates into CAWSQRMNTEAFF.